The rows below give T cell receptor beta chains drawn from one sample of a study of long-term antiretroviral therapy in people with HIV. Sequencing was performed with immunoSEQ multiplex PCR; in TCRdb, only in-frame clones are kept and a portion is missing. The repertoire holds fewer than 30,000 clones, with about 86% as singletons. The sequencing used unsorted PBMCs, collected 0.8 years after starting antiretroviral therapy. The receptors were gathered from a woman in her thirties with HIV. Each CDR3 is given with its conserved first and last residue. The order of the fields is CDR3 length, V gene, clone size, D gene, J gene, CDR3 protein, CDR3 DNA. The D gene is left open where the match is weak. Clone size is given for some rows only: seen once, a few or many times, or a class if the clone is expanded.

CDR3 length: 16
V gene: TRBV7-6
clone size: NA
D gene: TRBD1
J gene: TRBJ2-2
CDR3 protein: CASSLAGQGDTGELFF
CDR3 DNA: TGTGCCAGCAGCTTAGCGGGGCAGGGGGACACCGGGGAGCTGTTTTTT

CDR3 length: 15
V gene: TRBV18
clone size: NA
D gene: TRBD1
J gene: TRBJ2-2
CDR3 protein: CASSDGTGGFGELFF
CDR3 DNA: TGTGCCAGCTCAGACGGGACAGGGGGCTTCGGGGAGCTGTTTTTT

CDR3 length: 12
V gene: TRBV11-2
clone size: once
D gene: NA
J gene: TRBJ2-7
CDR3 protein: CASSPTGYEQYF
CDR3 DNA: TGTGCCAGCAGCCCTACCGGGTACGAGCAGTACTTC

CDR3 length: 15
V gene: TRBV4-1
clone size: NA
D gene: TRBD1
J gene: TRBJ1-5
CDR3 protein: CASSEGQGATQPQHF
CDR3 DNA: TGCGCCAGCAGCGAAGGACAGGGGGCAACTCAGCCCCAGCATTTT

CDR3 length: 11
V gene: TRBV6-5
clone size: few
D gene: TRBD1
J gene: TRBJ2-7
CDR3 protein: CASSHRGEQYF
CDR3 DNA: TGTGCCAGCAGCCACAGGGGCGAGCAGTACTTC

CDR3 length: 14
V gene: TRBV29-1
clone size: NA
D gene: NA
J gene: TRBJ1-2
CDR3 protein: CSAHPTGFERGYTF
CDR3 DNA: TGCAGCGCCCATCCGACAGGATTTGAACGAGGCTACACCTTC

CDR3 length: 13
V gene: TRBV7-2
clone size: NA
D gene: NA
J gene: TRBJ1-2
CDR3 protein: CASSPPTSYGYTF
CDR3 DNA: TGTGCCAGCAGCCCCCCTACCTCCTATGGCTACACCTTC

CDR3 length: 14
V gene: TRBV19
clone size: NA
D gene: NA
J gene: TRBJ2-2
CDR3 protein: CASRPSRNTGELFF
CDR3 DNA: TGTGCCAGCAGACCGTCCAGGAACACCGGGGAGCTGTTTTTT

CDR3 length: 15
V gene: TRBV7-9
clone size: NA
D gene: TRBD1
J gene: TRBJ2-5
CDR3 protein: CASSLTGVLGETQYF
CDR3 DNA: TGTGCCAGCAGCTTAACAGGGGTTTTAGGAGAGACCCAGTACTTC

CDR3 length: 11
V gene: TRBV10-3
clone size: NA
D gene: NA
J gene: TRBJ2-7
CDR3 protein: CAISESHEQYF
CDR3 DNA: TGTGCCATCAGTGAGTCGCATGAGCAGTACTTC

CDR3 length: 13
V gene: TRBV18
clone size: NA
D gene: NA
J gene: TRBJ2-3
CDR3 protein: CASSPPSTDTQYF
CDR3 DNA: TGTGCCAGCTCACCTCCTAGCACAGATACGCAGTATTTT

CDR3 length: 15
V gene: TRBV30
clone size: once
D gene: TRBD2
J gene: TRBJ2-5
CDR3 protein: CAWSDGLAGEETQYF
CDR3 DNA: TGTGCCTGGAGTGATGGACTAGCGGGGGAGGAGACCCAGTACTTC

CDR3 length: 15
V gene: TRBV5-5
clone size: NA
D gene: NA
J gene: TRBJ2-1
CDR3 protein: CASSLAWTRNNEQFF
CDR3 DNA: TGTGCCAGCAGCTTGGCCTGGACACGGAACAATGAGCAGTTCTTC

CDR3 length: 18
V gene: TRBV30
clone size: NA
D gene: TRBD2
J gene: TRBJ2-3
CDR3 protein: CAWSVRGLAGANTDTQYF
CDR3 DNA: TGTGCCTGGAGTGTTCGAGGACTAGCGGGGGCGAACACAGATACGCAGTATTTT

CDR3 length: 19
V gene: TRBV29-1
clone size: NA
D gene: NA
J gene: TRBJ1-2
CDR3 protein: CSVENLKGTETGLNYGYTF
CDR3 DNA: TGCAGCGTTGAAAACCTAAAGGGGACGGAAACTGGGCTTAACTATGGCTACACCTTC

CDR3 length: 17
V gene: TRBV2
clone size: NA
D gene: NA
J gene: TRBJ2-1
CDR3 protein: CASSAKALGQGNNEQFF
CDR3 DNA: TGTGCCAGCAGCGCGAAAGCCCTGGGGCAGGGAAACAATGAGCAGTTCTTC

CDR3 length: 14
V gene: TRBV2
clone size: once
D gene: NA
J gene: TRBJ1-1
CDR3 protein: CASSELTGNTEAFF
CDR3 DNA: TGTGCCAGCAGTGAATTGACAGGGAACACTGAAGCTTTCTTT

CDR3 length: 16
V gene: TRBV27
clone size: NA
D gene: NA
J gene: TRBJ1-1
CDR3 protein: CASSLWAASAGTEAFF
CDR3 DNA: TGTGCCAGCAGTTTATGGGCAGCTTCGGCGGGCACTGAAGCTTTCTTT

CDR3 length: 14
V gene: TRBV25-1
clone size: NA
D gene: NA
J gene: TRBJ1-6
CDR3 protein: CASSWTRNNSPLHF
CDR3 DNA: TGTGCCAGCAGCTGGACAAGAAATAATTCACCCCTCCACTTT

CDR3 length: 13
V gene: TRBV14
clone size: NA
D gene: NA
J gene: TRBJ2-3
CDR3 protein: CASSPRDRGTQYF
CDR3 DNA: TGTGCCAGCAGCCCCCGGGACCGCGGGACGCAGTATTTT

CDR3 length: 14
V gene: TRBV7-6
clone size: NA
D gene: TRBD1
J gene: TRBJ1-2
CDR3 protein: CASSPGQLNYGYTF
CDR3 DNA: TGTGCCAGCAGCCCGGGACAGCTGAACTATGGCTACACCTTC

CDR3 length: 15
V gene: TRBV12-2
clone size: NA
D gene: NA
J gene: TRBJ2-4
CDR3 protein: CASRSPGLQGNIQYF
CDR3 DNA: TGTGCAAGTCGCTCACCCGGACTACAAGGGAACATTCAGTACTTC

CDR3 length: 16
V gene: TRBV11-2
clone size: once
D gene: TRBD1
J gene: TRBJ2-5
CDR3 protein: CASSNPGQGKEETQYF
CDR3 DNA: TGTGCCAGCAGCAATCCGGGACAGGGGAAGGAGGAGACCCAGTACTTC

CDR3 length: 16
V gene: TRBV27
clone size: NA
D gene: TRBD1
J gene: TRBJ1-5
CDR3 protein: CASSRTPGQRFQPQHF
CDR3 DNA: TGTGCCAGCAGTCGAACCCCGGGACAGAGGTTTCAGCCCCAGCATTTT

CDR3 length: 12
V gene: TRBV5-8
clone size: few
D gene: NA
J gene: TRBJ1-6
CDR3 protein: CASSLRVSPLHF
CDR3 DNA: TGTGCCAGCAGCCTCAGGGTTTCACCCCTCCACTTT

CDR3 length: 12
V gene: TRBV2
clone size: NA
D gene: NA
J gene: TRBJ1-2
CDR3 protein: CASRPPGDGYTF
CDR3 DNA: TGTGCCAGCAGGCCCCCCGGGGACGGCTACACCTTC

CDR3 length: 10
V gene: TRBV5-6
clone size: NA
D gene: NA
J gene: TRBJ2-2
CDR3 protein: CASGDGELFF
CDR3 DNA: TGTGCCAGCGGGGACGGGGAGCTGTTTTTT

CDR3 length: 11
V gene: TRBV20-1
clone size: NA
D gene: NA
J gene: TRBJ1-1
CDR3 protein: CSARGRDWAFF
CDR3 DNA: TGCAGTGCTAGGGGGAGGGACTGGGCTTTCTTT

CDR3 length: 16
V gene: TRBV10-2
clone size: NA
D gene: NA
J gene: TRBJ1-1
CDR3 protein: CASSESSGRLNTEAFF
CDR3 DNA: TGCGCCAGCAGTGAGTCATCGGGGCGGTTGAACACTGAAGCTTTCTTT

CDR3 length: 13
V gene: TRBV6-1
clone size: NA
D gene: NA
J gene: TRBJ1-2
CDR3 protein: CASSESGAHGYTF
CDR3 DNA: TGTGCCAGCAGTGAGTCAGGGGCCCATGGCTACACCTTC

CDR3 length: 16
V gene: TRBV9
clone size: NA
D gene: NA
J gene: TRBJ2-5
CDR3 protein: CASSPGPQALQETQYF
CDR3 DNA: TGTGCCAGCAGCCCCGGGCCTCAAGCCCTCCAAGAGACCCAGTACTTC

CDR3 length: 17
V gene: TRBV18
clone size: NA
D gene: TRBD2
J gene: TRBJ2-3
CDR3 protein: CASSPKVLAGGLDTQYF
CDR3 DNA: TGTGCCAGCTCACCAAAAGTGCTAGCGGGGGGGCTAGATACGCAGTATTTT

CDR3 length: 16
V gene: TRBV2
clone size: once
D gene: NA
J gene: TRBJ1-1
CDR3 protein: CASSESTPTGNTEAFF
CDR3 DNA: TGTGCCAGCAGTGAATCAACCCCGACAGGAAACACTGAAGCTTTCTTT

CDR3 length: 15
V gene: TRBV6-6
clone size: NA
D gene: NA
J gene: TRBJ1-4
CDR3 protein: CASSYGFPSGEKLFF
CDR3 DNA: TGTGCCAGCAGTTACGGATTCCCCAGCGGTGAAAAACTGTTTTTT

CDR3 length: 13
V gene: TRBV18
clone size: few
D gene: NA
J gene: TRBJ2-5
CDR3 protein: CASSPLQGETQYF
CDR3 DNA: TGTGCCAGCTCACCACTGCAGGGCGAGACCCAGTACTTC

CDR3 length: 16
V gene: TRBV7-2
clone size: NA
D gene: TRBD1
J gene: TRBJ1-1
CDR3 protein: CASSLVTGGGSTEAFF
CDR3 DNA: TGTGCCAGCAGCTTAGTAACAGGGGGCGGTAGCACTGAAGCTTTCTTT

CDR3 length: 17
V gene: TRBV27
clone size: NA
D gene: NA
J gene: TRBJ2-3
CDR3 protein: CASSLTLGGTSTDTQYF
CDR3 DNA: TGTGCCAGCAGTTTAACTCTCGGCGGAACTAGCACAGATACGCAGTATTTT